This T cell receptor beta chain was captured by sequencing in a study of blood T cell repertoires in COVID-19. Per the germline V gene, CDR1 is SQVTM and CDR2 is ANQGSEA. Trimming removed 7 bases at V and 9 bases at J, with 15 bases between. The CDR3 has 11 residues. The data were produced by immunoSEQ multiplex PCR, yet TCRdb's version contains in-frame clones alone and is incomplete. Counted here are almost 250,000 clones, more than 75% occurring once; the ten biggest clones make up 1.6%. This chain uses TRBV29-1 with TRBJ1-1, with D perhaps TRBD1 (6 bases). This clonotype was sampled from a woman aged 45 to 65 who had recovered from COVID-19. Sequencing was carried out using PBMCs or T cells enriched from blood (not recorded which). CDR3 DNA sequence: TGCAGCGCCGAGGAGGACAGTAAAGCTTTCTTT. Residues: CSAEEDSKAFF.